The 14 T cell receptor beta chains reported below all come from one sample, sequenced in a study of cytomegalovirus exposure and HLA in healthy donors. PCR used 60 Vbeta primers and 13 Jbeta primers. TCRdb keeps only in-frame clones here, not all; method: immunoSEQ multiplex PCR. The repertoire holds approximately 37,000 clones, with about 80% as singletons. Source material: PBMCs. The receptors stem from a male donor in good health and CMV-seronegative.

This sequence joins TRBV5-6 and TRBJ1-6, with TRBD1 matching over 9 bases. Trimming cost V 0 bases and J 10 bases; bases outside gene matches: 8. The CDR3 length is 16 residues. The germline CDR1 and CDR2 sequences are SGHDT and YYEEEE. The DNA for the CDR3 is TGTGCCAGCAGCTTGGCCGGACAGGGGCCGGGGTCACCCCTCCACTTT. Its protein is CASSLAGQGPGSPLHF.

This chain joins TRBV30 and TRBJ1-5; D perhaps matches TRBD1 (6 bases). CDR1 GTSNPN and CDR2 SVGIG come from the germline V gene (reference sequence). This CDR3 contains 13 residues. Trimming took off 5 bases at V and 6 bases at J, with 14 bases between the two ends. This CDR3 reads CAWSQGTSQPQHF. CDR3 in DNA: TGTGCCTGGTCACAGGGAACCTCTCAGCCCCAGCATTTT.

The chain uses TRBV7-9 and TRBJ1-2, with D unresolved. Trimming left V 1 base short and J 13 bases short, with 13 bases between. The length of the CDR3 is 12 residues. Germline V gene data show CDR1 as SEHNR and CDR2 as FQNEAQ (reference sequence). CDR3 sequence reads: CASSLGGPRCTF. As DNA, the CDR3 is TGTGCCAGCAGCTTAGGAGGCCCAAGGTGCACCTTC.

The chain joins TRBV9 to TRBJ1-1, with a possible D match to TRBD1 (6 bases). The V gene lost 4 bases and the J gene lost 1 base, with 11 bases spanning the gap. The length of the CDR3 is 14 residues. From germline, CDR1 is SGDLS and CDR2 YYNGEE. The CDR3 bases are TGTGCCAGCAGCCCTCTGGGGGCGAACACTGAAGCTTTCTTT. Its translation is CASSPLGANTEAFF.

The chain uses TRBV7-9 and TRBJ2-7; TRBD1 matches at 12 bases. The CDR3 runs 15 residues. Germline CDR1 SEHNR, CDR2 FQNEAQ (reference sequence). V lost 5 bases, J lost 4 bases, and 6 bases stayed unmatched. The CDR3 DNA is TGTGCCAGCAGCCAGGGACAGGGGGCAATTTACGAGCAGTACTTC. This encodes CASSQGQGAIYEQYF.

Written as DNA, the CDR3 is TGTGCCAGCAGTGAAGCCAGGGGCAAAGAAAAACTGTTTTTT. This codes for CASSEARGKEKLFF. V and J are TRBV25-1 and TRBJ1-4; D is possibly TRBD1 (6 bases). Germline lookup yields CDR1 MGHDK and CDR2 SYGVNS. V lost 2 bases, J lost 8 bases, and 12 bases lay in between. The CDR3 has 14 amino acids.

The CDR3 sequence: CASSGTTSNQPQHF. CDR3 coding DNA: TGTGCCAGCTCCGGGACAACTAGCAATCAGCCCCAGCATTTT. The chain couples TRBV18 to TRBJ1-5; D is perhaps TRBD1 (6 bases). Germline values: CDR1 KGHSH, CDR2 LQKENI. The CDR3 contains 14 residues. The V and J ends lost 6 bases and 0 bases respectively, with 9 bases between them. Combining the CDR3 with reference TRBV18 and TRBJ1-5 gives the whole variable domain NAGVMQNPRHLVRRRGQEARLRCSPMKGHSHVYWYRQLPEEGLKFMVYLQKENIIDESGMPKERFSAEFPKEGPSILRIQQVVRGDSAAYFCASSGTTSNQPQHFGDGTRLSIL.

The V gene is TRBV18, the J gene TRBJ2-1; no definite D call. The CDR3 runs 14 residues. CDR1 is KGHSH, CDR2 LQKENI, per germline. Deletions cut 3 bases from V and 8 bases from J, with 14 bases between. CDR3: CASSPRRTEDEQFF. CDR3 nucleotide sequence: TGTGCCAGCTCACCGCGCAGAACCGAGGATGAGCAGTTCTTC.

This clone showed up just once. The chain employs TRBV29-1 and TRBJ1-1; tentatively, D is TRBD1 (6 bases). Per the germline V gene, CDR1 is SQVTM and CDR2 is ANQGSEA. Trimming pared 3 bases from V and 5 bases from J, leaving 7 bases between. This CDR3 region has 11 residues. CDR3 in amino acids: CSVDRGTEAFF. The CDR3, as DNA: TGCAGCGTTGACAGGGGAACTGAAGCTTTCTTT.

This clone is medium-sized (0.01 to 0.1%) in the sample. The rearrangement uses TRBV28 and TRBJ1-4; D unresolved. Germline V lookup: CDR1 MDHEN, CDR2 SYDVKM. The CDR3 is made up of 14 amino acids. V was trimmed by 2 bases and J by 8 bases, leaving 12 bases between them. The CDR3 DNA is TGTGCCAGCAGTTTAAATCGGGAGGAAGAAAAACTGTTTTTT. Its protein product is CASSLNREEEKLFF.

This sequence joins TRBV7-9 and TRBJ1-5; D unclear. The CDR3 is 15 amino acids. V was cut by 2 bases and J by 0 bases, with 8 bases left in between. Germline CDR1 reads SEHNR; CDR2 reads FQNEAQ (reference sequence). CDR3 protein: CASSLSGYSNQPQHF. The CDR3, as DNA: TGTGCCAGCAGCTTAAGCGGATATAGCAATCAGCCCCAGCATTTT.

V is TRBV2 and J is TRBJ2-2; a weak D match, TRBD2 (6 bases). The germline V gene encodes CDR1 SNHLY and CDR2 FYNNEI. Trimming pared 3 bases from V and 1 base from J, leaving 12 bases between. The CDR3 covers 16 residues. The CDR3 sequence is CASSEVPRENTGELFF. The CDR3, as DNA: TGTGCCAGCAGTGAGGTCCCGCGGGAGAACACCGGGGAGCTGTTTTTT. Filled out from reference TRBV2 and TRBJ2-2, the complete variable domain reads EPEVTQTPSHQVTQMGQEVILRCVPISNHLYFYWYRQILGQKVEFLVSFYNNEISEKSEIFDDQFSVERPDGSNFTLKIRSTKLEDSAMYFCASSEVPRENTGELFFGEGSRLTVL.

This clone has a single count. This chain joins TRBV5-1 and TRBJ2-2, with 7 bases fitting TRBD2. Trimming took 4 bases from V and 5 from J; bases not matched to a gene: 5. The CDR3 is 14 amino acids. Looked up from germline, CDR1 is SGHRS and CDR2 is YFSETQ. The CDR3 reads CASSIVGGTGELFF. The CDR3 DNA reads TGCGCCAGCAGCATTGTGGGGGGGACCGGGGAGCTGTTTTTT.

The J gene is TRBJ1-3, the V gene TRBV5-1, with D tentatively TRBD1 (6 bases). CDR3 length equals 15 residues. The germline CDR1 and CDR2 sequences are SGHRS and YFSETQ. Trimming took off 3 bases at V and 0 bases at J, with 10 bases between the two ends. The CDR3: CASSSDSSSGNTIYF. In DNA, the CDR3 is TGCGCCAGCAGCTCGGACAGTAGCTCTGGAAACACCATATATTTT.